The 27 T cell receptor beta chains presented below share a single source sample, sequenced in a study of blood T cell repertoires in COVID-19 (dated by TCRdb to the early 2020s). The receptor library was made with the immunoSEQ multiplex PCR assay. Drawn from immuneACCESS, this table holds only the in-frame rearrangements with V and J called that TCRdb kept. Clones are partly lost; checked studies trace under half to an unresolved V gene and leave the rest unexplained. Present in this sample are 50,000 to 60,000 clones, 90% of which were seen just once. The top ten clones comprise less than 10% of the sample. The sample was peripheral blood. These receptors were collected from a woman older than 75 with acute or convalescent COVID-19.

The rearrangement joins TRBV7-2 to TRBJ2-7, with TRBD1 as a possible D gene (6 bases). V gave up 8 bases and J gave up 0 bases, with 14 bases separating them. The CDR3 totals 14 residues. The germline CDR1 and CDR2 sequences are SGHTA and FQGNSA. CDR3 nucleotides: TGTGCCAGCCTCAAGGACAGCAGCTCCTACGAGCAGTACTTC. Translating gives CASLKDSSSYEQYF. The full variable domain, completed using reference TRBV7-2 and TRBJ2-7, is GAGVSQSPSNKVTEKGKDVELRCDPISGHTALYWYRQSLGQGLEFLIYFQGNSAPDKSGLPSDRFSAERTGGSVSTLTIQRTQQEDSAVYLCASLKDSSSYEQYFGPGTRLTVT.

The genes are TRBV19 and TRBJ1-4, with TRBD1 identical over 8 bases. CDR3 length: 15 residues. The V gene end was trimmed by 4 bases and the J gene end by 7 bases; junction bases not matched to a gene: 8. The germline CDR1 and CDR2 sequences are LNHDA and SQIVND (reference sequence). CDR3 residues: CASSNTGGVGEKLFF. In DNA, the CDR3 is TGTGCCAGTAGTAACACAGGGGGTGTTGGTGAAAAACTGTTTTTT. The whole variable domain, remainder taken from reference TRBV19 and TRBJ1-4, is DGGITQSPKYLFRKEGQNVTLSCEQNLNHDAMYWYRQDPGQGLRLIYYSQIVNDFQKGDIAEGYSVSREKKESFPLTVTSAQKNPTAFYLCASSNTGGVGEKLFFGSGTQLSVL.

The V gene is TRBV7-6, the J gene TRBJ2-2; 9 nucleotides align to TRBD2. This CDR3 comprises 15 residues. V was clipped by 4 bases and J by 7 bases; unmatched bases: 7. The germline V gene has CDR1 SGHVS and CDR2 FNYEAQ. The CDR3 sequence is CASSWPGTSNGELFF. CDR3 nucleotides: TGTGCCAGCAGCTGGCCCGGGACTAGCAACGGGGAGCTGTTTTTT.

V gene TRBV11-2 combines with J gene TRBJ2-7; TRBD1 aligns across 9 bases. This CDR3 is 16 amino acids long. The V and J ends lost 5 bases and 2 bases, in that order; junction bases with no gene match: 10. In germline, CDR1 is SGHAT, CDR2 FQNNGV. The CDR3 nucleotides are TGTGCCAGCAGCAACAACAGGGGGCTAGTGGCCTACGAGCAGTACTTC. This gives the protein CASSNNRGLVAYEQYF.

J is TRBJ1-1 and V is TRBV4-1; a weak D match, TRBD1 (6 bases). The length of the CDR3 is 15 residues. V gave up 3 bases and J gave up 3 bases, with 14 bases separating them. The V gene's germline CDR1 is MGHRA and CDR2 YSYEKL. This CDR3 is CASSQGLQGYTEAFF. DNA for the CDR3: TGCGCCAGCAGCCAGGGGTTACAGGGATACACTGAAGCTTTCTTT.

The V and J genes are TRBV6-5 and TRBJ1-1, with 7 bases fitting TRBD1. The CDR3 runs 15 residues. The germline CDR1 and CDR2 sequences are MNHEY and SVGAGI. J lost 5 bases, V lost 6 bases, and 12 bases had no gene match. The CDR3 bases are TGTGCCAGCAGCCTGACAGGGACGCTTTTAACTGAAGCTTTCTTT. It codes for CASSLTGTLLTEAFF.

The CDR3 region has the DNA TGTGCCAGCAGTCGGGGACTAGCGGGAGGGGCGAACACCGGGGAGCTGTTTTTT. It translates to CASSRGLAGGANTGELFF. The chain combines TRBV6-6 with TRBJ2-2; TRBD2 matches 16 bases. CDR3 length: 18 residues. Germline CDR1 is MNHNY and CDR2 is SVGAGI (reference sequence). The V and J ends lost 5 bases and 0 bases, in that order; junction bases with no gene match: 3.

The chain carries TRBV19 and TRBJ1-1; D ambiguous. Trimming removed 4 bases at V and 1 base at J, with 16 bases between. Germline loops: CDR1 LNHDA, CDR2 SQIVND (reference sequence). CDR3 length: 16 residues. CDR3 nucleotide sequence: TGTGCCAGTAGTAAAGGGAGGACGGCAACGAACACTGAAGCTTTCTTT. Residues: CASSKGRTATNTEAFF.

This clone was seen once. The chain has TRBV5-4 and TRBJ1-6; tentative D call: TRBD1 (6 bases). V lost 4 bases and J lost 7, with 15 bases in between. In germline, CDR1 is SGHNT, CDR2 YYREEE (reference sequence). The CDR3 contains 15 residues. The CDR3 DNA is TGTGCCAGCAGCGGGGGACATGGTGTAAATTCACCCCTCCACTTT. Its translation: CASSGGHGVNSPLHF.

The CDR3 nucleotides read TGTGCCAGCTCACCACTGTCGCCTAGCGGGGTTGGTGAGCAGTTCTTC. The encoded protein is CASSPLSPSGVGEQFF. The chain recombines TRBV18 with TRBJ2-1; 9 bases are shared with TRBD2. Germline V gene lookup returns CDR1 KGHSH and CDR2 LQKENI. CDR3 length equals 16 residues. With 1 base clipped from V and 9 bases from J, the junction kept 10 bases outside the gene matches.

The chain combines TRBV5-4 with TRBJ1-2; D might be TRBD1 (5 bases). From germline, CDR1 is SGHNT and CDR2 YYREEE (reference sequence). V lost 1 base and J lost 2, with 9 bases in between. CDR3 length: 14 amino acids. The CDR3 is CASSLFPGNYGYTF. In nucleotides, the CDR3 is TGTGCCAGCAGCTTGTTTCCAGGGAACTATGGCTACACCTTC.

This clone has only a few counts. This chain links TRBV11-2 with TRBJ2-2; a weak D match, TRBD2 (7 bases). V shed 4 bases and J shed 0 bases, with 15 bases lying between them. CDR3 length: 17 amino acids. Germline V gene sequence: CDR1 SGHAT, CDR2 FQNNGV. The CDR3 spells CASSSPGGVTNTGELFF. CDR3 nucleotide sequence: TGTGCCAGCAGCTCACCGGGGGGCGTCACGAACACCGGGGAGCTGTTTTTT.

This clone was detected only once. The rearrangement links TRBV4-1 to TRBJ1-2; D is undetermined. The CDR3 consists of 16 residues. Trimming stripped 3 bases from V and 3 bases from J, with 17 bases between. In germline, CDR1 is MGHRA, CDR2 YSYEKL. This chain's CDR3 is CASSQDSTYADYGYTF. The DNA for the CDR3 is TGCGCCAGCAGCCAGGACTCGACTTATGCAGACTATGGCTACACCTTC.

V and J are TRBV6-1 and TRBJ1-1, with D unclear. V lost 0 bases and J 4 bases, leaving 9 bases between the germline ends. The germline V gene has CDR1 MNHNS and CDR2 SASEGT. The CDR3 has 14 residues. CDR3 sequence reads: CASSEAWRSTEAFF. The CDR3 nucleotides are TGTGCCAGCAGTGAAGCCTGGAGAAGCACTGAAGCTTTCTTT.

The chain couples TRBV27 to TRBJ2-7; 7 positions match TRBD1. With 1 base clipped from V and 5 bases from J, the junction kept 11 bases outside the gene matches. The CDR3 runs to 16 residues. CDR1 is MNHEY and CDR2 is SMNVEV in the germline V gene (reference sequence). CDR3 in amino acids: CASSLLSGQAVHEQYF. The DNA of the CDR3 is TGTGCCAGCAGTTTATTGTCTGGACAGGCAGTCCACGAGCAGTACTTC.

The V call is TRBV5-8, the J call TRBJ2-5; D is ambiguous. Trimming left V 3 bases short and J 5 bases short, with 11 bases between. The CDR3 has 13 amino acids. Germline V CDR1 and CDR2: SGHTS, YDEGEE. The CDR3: CASSWPPRETQYF. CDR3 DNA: TGTGCCAGCAGCTGGCCCCCCAGGGAGACCCAGTACTTC.

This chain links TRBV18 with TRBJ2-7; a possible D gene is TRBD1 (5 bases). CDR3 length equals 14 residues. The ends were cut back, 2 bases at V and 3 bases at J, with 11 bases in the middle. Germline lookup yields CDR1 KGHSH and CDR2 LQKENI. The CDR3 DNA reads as TGTGCCAGCTCACCAGGCAGGGCGATCTACGAGCAGTACTTC. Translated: CASSPGRAIYEQYF.

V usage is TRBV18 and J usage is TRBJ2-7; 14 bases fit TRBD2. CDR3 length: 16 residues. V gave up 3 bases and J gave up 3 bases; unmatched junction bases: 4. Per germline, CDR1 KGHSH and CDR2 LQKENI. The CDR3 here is CASSPLGTSGSYEQYF. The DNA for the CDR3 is TGTGCCAGCTCACCTCTCGGGACTAGCGGGAGCTACGAGCAGTACTTC.

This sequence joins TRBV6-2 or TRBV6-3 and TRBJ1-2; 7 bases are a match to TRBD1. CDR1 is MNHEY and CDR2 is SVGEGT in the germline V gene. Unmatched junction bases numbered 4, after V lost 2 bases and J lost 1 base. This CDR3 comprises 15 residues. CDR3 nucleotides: TGTGCCAGCAGTTACAGTGGGACAGATAACTATGGCTACACCTTC. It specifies CASSYSGTDNYGYTF.

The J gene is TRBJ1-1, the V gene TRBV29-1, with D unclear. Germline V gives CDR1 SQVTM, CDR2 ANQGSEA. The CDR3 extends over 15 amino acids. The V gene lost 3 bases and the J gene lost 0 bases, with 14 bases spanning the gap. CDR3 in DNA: TGCAGCGTTGACCCATCGGGTCGGTTGAACACTGAAGCTTTCTTT. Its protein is CSVDPSGRLNTEAFF. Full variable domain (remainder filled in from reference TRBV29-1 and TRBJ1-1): SAVISQKPSRDICQRGTSLTIQCQVDSQVTMMFWYRQQPGQSLTLIATANQGSEATYESGFVIDKFPISRPNLTFSTLTVSNMSPEDSSIYLCSVDPSGRLNTEAFFGQGTRLTVV.

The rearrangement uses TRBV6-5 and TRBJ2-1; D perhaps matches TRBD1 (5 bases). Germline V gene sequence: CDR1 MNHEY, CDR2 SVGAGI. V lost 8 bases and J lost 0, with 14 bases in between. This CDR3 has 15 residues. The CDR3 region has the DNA TGTGCCAGCCGCTTGGGGCAAGACTCCTACAATGAGCAGTTCTTC. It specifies CASRLGQDSYNEQFF.

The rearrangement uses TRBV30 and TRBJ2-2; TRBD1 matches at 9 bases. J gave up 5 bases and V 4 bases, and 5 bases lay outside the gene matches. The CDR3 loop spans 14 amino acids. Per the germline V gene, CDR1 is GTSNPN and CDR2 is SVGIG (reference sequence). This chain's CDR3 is CAWNTGTGTGELFF. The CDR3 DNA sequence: TGTGCCTGGAACACCGGGACAGGGACCGGGGAGCTGTTTTTT. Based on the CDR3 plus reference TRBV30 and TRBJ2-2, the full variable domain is SQTIHQWPATLVQPVGSPLSLECTVEGTSNPNLYWYRQAAGRGLQLLFYSVGIGQISSEVPQNLSASRPQDRQFILSSKKLLLSDSGFYLCAWNTGTGTGELFFGEGSRLTVL.

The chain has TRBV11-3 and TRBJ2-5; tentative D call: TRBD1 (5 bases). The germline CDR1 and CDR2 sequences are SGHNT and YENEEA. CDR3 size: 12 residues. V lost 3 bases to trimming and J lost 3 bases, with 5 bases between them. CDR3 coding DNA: TGTGCCAGCAGCTTGACAGAAGAGACCCAGTACTTC. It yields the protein CASSLTEETQYF.

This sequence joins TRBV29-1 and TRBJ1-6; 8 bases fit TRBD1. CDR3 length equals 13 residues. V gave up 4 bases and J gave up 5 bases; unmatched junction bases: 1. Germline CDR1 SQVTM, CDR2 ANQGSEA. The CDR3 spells CSVGQGNNSPLHF. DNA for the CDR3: TGCAGCGTTGGACAGGGGAATAATTCACCCCTCCACTTT.

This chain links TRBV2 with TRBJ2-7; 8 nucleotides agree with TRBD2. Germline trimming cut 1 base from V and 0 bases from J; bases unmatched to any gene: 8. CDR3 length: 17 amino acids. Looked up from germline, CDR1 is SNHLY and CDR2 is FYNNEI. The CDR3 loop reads CASSEGAGGLSSYEQYF. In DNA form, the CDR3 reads TGTGCCAGCAGTGAAGGGGCGGGAGGACTAAGCTCCTACGAGCAGTACTTC.

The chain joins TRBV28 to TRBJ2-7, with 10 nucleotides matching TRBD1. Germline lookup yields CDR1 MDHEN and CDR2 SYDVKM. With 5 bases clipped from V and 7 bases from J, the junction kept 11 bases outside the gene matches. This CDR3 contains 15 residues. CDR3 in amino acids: CASSPRTGGRQEQYF. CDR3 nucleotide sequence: TGTGCCAGCAGTCCGCGGACAGGGGGTAGGCAGGAGCAGTACTTC. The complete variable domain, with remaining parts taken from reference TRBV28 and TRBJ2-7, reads DVKVTQSSRYLVKRTGEKVFLECVQDMDHENMFWYRQDPGLGLRLIYFSYDVKMKEKGDIPEGYSVSREKKERFSLILESASTNQTSMYLCASSPRTGGRQEQYFGPGTRLTVT.

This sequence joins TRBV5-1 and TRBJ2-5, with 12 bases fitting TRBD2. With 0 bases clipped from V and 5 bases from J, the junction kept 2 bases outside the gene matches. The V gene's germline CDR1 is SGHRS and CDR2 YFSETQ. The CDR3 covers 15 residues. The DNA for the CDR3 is TGCGCCAGCAGCTTGGAGCTAGCGGGGGGGGAGACCCAGTACTTC. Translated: CASSLELAGGETQYF.